The 14 T cell receptor beta chains listed next were all sequenced from one sample in a study of cytomegalovirus exposure and HLA in healthy donors. With 60 Vbeta and 13 Jbeta primers, the PCR was carried out. Measured with immunoSEQ multiplex PCR; TCRdb has only the in-frame clones, and not every one. The sample holds roughly 200,000 clones, approximately 86% seen once. Sequencing was done on a sample of PBMCs. The source is a young woman in good health and CMV-seronegative.

The chain carries TRBV29-1 and TRBJ1-5; D unresolved. V was pared by 7 bases and J by 6 bases, with 16 bases between. Per the germline V gene, CDR1 is SQVTM and CDR2 is ANQGSEA. The CDR3 contains 13 residues. CDR3 in DNA: TGCAGCGCGAGGGAGACGGAGGGTCAGCCCCAGCATTTT. It codes for CSARETEGQPQHF.

The rearrangement links TRBV4-1 to TRBJ2-3, with D perhaps matching TRBD2 (5 bases). This CDR3 comprises 17 residues. CDR1 MGHRA and CDR2 YSYEKL come from the germline V gene. Trimming pared 3 bases from V and 5 bases from J, leaving 21 bases between. CDR3 protein: CASSHTLRTLRGDTQYF. The CDR3 nucleotides are TGCGCCAGCAGCCACACTCTACGGACTCTCCGGGGAGATACGCAGTATTTT.

The chain employs TRBV7-9 and TRBJ1-1; the match to TRBD1 covers 10 bases. Looked up from germline, CDR1 is SEHNR and CDR2 is FQNEAQ (reference sequence). The CDR3 totals 14 residues. The V segment lost 6 bases and the J segment 6 bases; nucleotides outside the gene matches: 7. This chain's CDR3 is CASRGEDRGSEAFF. The CDR3 nucleotides are TGTGCCAGCAGGGGGGAGGACAGGGGGTCTGAAGCTTTCTTT.

This chain joins TRBV27 and TRBJ1-5; TRBD1 might be the D (5 bases). The V end lost 8 bases, the J end lost 2 bases, and 22 bases lay between the germline ends. Germline CDR1 MNHEY, CDR2 SMNVEV (reference sequence). The CDR3 contains 17 residues. The DNA for the CDR3 is TGTGCCAGCGTTACAGGTCTGGTTTCAGAGGGCAATCAGCCCCAGCATTTT. Protein product: CASVTGLVSEGNQPQHF.

The rearrangement uses TRBV5-4 and TRBJ2-7; 10 nucleotides match TRBD2. V lost 0 bases to trimming and J lost 6 bases; unmatched junction nucleotides: 3. The CDR3 extends over 14 amino acids. Germline V gives CDR1 SGHNT, CDR2 YYREEE (reference sequence). The CDR3 region has the DNA TGTGCCAGCAGCTTGGAGATAGCGGGAGGCGAGCAGTACTTC. Amino acid sequence: CASSLEIAGGEQYF.

The chain joins TRBV4-1 to TRBJ2-7; TRBD1 might be the D (6 bases). V lost 1 base and J 7 bases, leaving 14 bases between the germline ends. CDR1 is MGHRA and CDR2 is YSYEKL in the germline V gene. The CDR3 has 14 amino acids. The DNA of the CDR3 is TGCGCCAGCAGCCAAGCTACAGGGTCGGGGGAGCAGTACTTC. This codes for CASSQATGSGEQYF.

The rearrangement links TRBV19 to TRBJ2-5; tentative D call: TRBD1 (6 bases). CDR1 is LNHDA and CDR2 is SQIVND in the germline V gene (reference sequence). With 11 bases removed from V and 3 bases from J, the gap between germline ends came to 7 bases. The CDR3 runs 10 residues. CDR3 amino acids: CAAGEETQYF. DNA of the CDR3: TGTGCCGCAGGGGAAGAGACCCAGTACTTC.

The chain recombines TRBV7-9 with TRBJ2-7; 11 positions match TRBD1. The CDR3 is 14 amino acids. Trimming took 4 bases from V and 5 from J; bases not matched to a gene: 4. CDR1 and CDR2 (germline): SEHNR, FQNEAQ (reference sequence). CDR3 coding DNA: TGTGCCAGCAGCTCAAGGACAGGGGGCGACGAGCAGTACTTC. Its translation: CASSSRTGGDEQYF.

This clone was seen once. The V and J genes are TRBV7-9 and TRBJ2-1; TRBD2 is a possible D gene (6 bases). Germline values: CDR1 SEHNR, CDR2 FQNEAQ (reference sequence). V dropped 5 bases and J dropped 0 bases, with 11 bases sitting between them. The CDR3 spans 15 residues. CDR3 DNA sequence: TGTGCCAGCAGCCTTACTAGCAGCTCCTACAATGAGCAGTTCTTC. Its protein product is CASSLTSSSYNEQFF. The full variable domain, completed using reference TRBV7-9 and TRBJ2-1, is DTGVSQNPRHKITKRGQNVTFRCDPISEHNRLYWYRQTLGQGPEFLTYFQNEAQLEKSRLLSDRFSAERPKGSFSTLEIQRTEQGDSAMYLCASSLTSSSYNEQFFGPGTRLTVL.

This sequence joins TRBV15 and TRBJ2-1, with D possibly TRBD1 on 7 matching bases. Trimming removed 5 bases from V and 9 bases from J, with 11 bases in between. This CDR3 contains 12 residues. The germline CDR1 and CDR2 sequences are LNHNV and YYDKDF (reference sequence). CDR3 DNA sequence: TGTGCCACCAGCGCCAGGGGGGCTGAGCAGTTCTTC. This encodes CATSARGAEQFF. Complete variable domain (other parts from reference TRBV15 and TRBJ2-1): DAMVIQNPRYQVTQFGKPVTLSCSQTLNHNVMYWYQQKSSQAPKLLFHYYDKDFNNEADTPDNFQSRRPNTSFCFLDIRSPGLGDTAMYLCATSARGAEQFFGPGTRLTVL.

V and J are TRBV28 and TRBJ1-6; maybe TRBD1 (6 bases). Germline CDR1 is MDHEN and CDR2 is SYDVKM. Trimming removed 6 bases at V and 7 bases at J, with 16 bases between. CDR3 length: 15 amino acids. The CDR3 DNA follows: TGTGCCAGCAGGATGGACAGTTGGAGAAATTCACCCCTCCACTTT. Its protein is CASRMDSWRNSPLHF.

V is TRBV5-1 and J is TRBJ2-7, with 8 bases fitting TRBD2. Unmatched junction bases numbered 3, after V lost 0 bases and J lost 4 bases. The CDR3 is 14 residues long. CDR1 and CDR2 from the germline V gene are SGHRS and YFSETQ. CDR3: CASSLEAGGYEQYF. The DNA of the CDR3 is TGCGCCAGCAGCTTGGAGGCGGGAGGATACGAGCAGTACTTC.

The chain recombines TRBV4-1 with TRBJ1-1, with D maybe TRBD1 (6 bases). Trimming pared 1 base from V and 4 bases from J, leaving 13 bases between. This CDR3 has 15 residues. Germline assignment: CDR1 MGHRA and CDR2 YSYEKL. CDR3 region: CASSQVSRGGTEAFF. DNA for the CDR3: TGCGCCAGCAGCCAAGTTAGCAGAGGGGGCACTGAAGCTTTCTTT.

As for this clone: Compared with germline, one end of the junction differs, possibly owing to a read error. The V and J genes are TRBV7-9 and TRBJ1-1; D gene ambiguous. This CDR3 has 13 residues. Germline CDR1 reads SEHNR; CDR2 reads FQNEAQ (reference sequence). CDR3 sequence (DNA): TGTTCCAGCAGCTTAGACTTGAACACTGAAGCTTTCTTT. Translation gives CSSSLDLNTEAFF.